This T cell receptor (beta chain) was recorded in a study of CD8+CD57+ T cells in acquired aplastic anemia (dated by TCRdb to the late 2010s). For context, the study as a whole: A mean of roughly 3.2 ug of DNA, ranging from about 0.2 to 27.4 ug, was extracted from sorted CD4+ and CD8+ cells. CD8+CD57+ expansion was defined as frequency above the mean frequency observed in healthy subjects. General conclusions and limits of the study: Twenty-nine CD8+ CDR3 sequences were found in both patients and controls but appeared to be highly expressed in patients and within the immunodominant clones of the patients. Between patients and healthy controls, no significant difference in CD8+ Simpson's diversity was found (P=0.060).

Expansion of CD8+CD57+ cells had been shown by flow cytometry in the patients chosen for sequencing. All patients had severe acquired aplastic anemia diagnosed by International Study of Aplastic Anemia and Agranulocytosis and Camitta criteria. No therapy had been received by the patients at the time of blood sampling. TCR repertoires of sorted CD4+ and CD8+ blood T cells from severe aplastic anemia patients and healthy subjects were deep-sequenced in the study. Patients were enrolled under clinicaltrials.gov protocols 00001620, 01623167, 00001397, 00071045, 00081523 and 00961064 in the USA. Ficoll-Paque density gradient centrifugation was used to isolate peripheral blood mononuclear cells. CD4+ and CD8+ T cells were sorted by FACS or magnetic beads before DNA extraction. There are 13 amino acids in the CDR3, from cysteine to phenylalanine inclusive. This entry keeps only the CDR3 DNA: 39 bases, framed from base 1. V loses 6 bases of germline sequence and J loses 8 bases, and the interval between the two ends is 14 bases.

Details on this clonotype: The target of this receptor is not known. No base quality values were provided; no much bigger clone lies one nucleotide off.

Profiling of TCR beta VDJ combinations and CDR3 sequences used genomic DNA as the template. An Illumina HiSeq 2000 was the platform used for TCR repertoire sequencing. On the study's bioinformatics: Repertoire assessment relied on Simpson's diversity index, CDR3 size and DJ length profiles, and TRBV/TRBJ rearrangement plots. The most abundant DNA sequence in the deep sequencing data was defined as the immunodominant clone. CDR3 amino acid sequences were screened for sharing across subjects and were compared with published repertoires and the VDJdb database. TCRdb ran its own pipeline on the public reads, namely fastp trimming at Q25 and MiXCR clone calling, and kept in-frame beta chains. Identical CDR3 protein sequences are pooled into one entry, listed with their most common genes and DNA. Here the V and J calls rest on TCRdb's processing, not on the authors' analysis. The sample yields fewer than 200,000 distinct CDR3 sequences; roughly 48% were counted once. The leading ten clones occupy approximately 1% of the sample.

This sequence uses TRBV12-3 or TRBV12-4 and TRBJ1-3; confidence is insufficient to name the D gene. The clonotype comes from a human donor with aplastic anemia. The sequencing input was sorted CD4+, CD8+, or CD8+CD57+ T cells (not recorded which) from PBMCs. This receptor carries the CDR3 CASSPRGLDTIYF. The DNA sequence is TGTGCCAGCAGCCCGCGGGGATTGGACACCATATATTTT.